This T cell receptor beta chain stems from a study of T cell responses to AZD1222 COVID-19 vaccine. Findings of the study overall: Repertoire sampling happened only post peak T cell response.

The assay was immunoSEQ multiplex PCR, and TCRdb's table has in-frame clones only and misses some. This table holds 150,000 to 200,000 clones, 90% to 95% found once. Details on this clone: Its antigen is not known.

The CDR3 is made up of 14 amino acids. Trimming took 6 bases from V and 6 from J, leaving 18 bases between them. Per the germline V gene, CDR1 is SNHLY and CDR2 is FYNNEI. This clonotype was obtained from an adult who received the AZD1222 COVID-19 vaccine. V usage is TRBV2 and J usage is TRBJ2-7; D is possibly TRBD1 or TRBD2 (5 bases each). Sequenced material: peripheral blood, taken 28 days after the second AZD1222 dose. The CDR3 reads CASSRDQSVREQYF. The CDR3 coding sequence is TGTGCCAGCAGCAGGGACCAGTCGGTCCGCGAGCAGTACTTC.